This TCR beta chain was documented in a study of blood T cell repertoires in COVID-19 (dated by TCRdb to 2019 to 2021). Regarding the study in general: Samples from collaborators originated in the United States, Italy and Spain and spanned both the acute and convalescent phases of COVID-19. The material from the prospective study consisted of cDNA or gDNA derived from T cells, B-cell-depleted T cells, or PBMCs. The repertoires were released in a freely available public database intended as a resource for research on the immune response to SARS-CoV-2. A de-identified subject ID, COVID-19 status, age in years and sex were almost always included in the sample metadata. Where HLA class I and class II types were available, the types were taken from metadata supplied by the sample provider, not from assay-based typing. The samples were drawn from two sources: the first 160 participants of the ongoing ImmuneRACE study, and 1,000 to 1,500 subjects contributed by 6 global collaborators. The dataset comprised deeply sampled blood TCRbeta repertoires from subjects exposed to, actively infected with, or recovered from COVID-19. Broader findings and caveats from the paper: How much clinical and demographic metadata was included differed by source and by participant, and the metadata was provided uncurated.

TCRbeta CDR3 regions were amplified from genomic DNA using the immunoSEQ Assay, a bias-controlled multiplex PCR. The original pipeline was this. The number of nucleated cells in each sample was estimated from the amplification of reference gene primers within the assay. To quantify the absolute abundance of each unique TCRbeta CDR3 rearrangement, sequence reads were collapsed and filtered. For each sample, productive Simpson clonality was calculated as the square root of Simpson's diversity index over productive rearrangements. This is the immuneACCESS table as TCRdb keeps it, with only in-frame sequences that have V and J called. A part of the clones is gone; compared with another copy, unresolved V genes explain less than half, and the rest is unexplained. The V and J calls and clone size come from that table; D and trimming were worked out from the DNA. The sample has roughly 99,000 clones on record, approximately 88% of them singletons. 4.2% of the sample comes from the top ten.

Each collaborating institution followed its own protocols to collect whole blood in K2EDTA tubes. For TCRbeta analysis, collaborators shipped samples as frozen whole blood, isolated PBMCs, or DNA extracted from either of those sample types. Comment on this clone: It has no known antigen specificity. The sample holds no much larger clone one base away, and base qualities are not on file.

The source of this sequence is a human donor in a cohort sampled during active COVID-19. Sequencing was done on a sample of peripheral blood.

CDR3 region: CASSVSTVYQETQYF. In nucleotide form, the sequence is TGTGCCAGCAGCGTGTCGACAGTTTACCAAGAGACCCAGTACTTC. The chain uses TRBV5-4 and TRBJ2-5; the best D guess is TRBD1, with 5 bases matching. V and J lose 4 bases and 0 bases, and a span of 13 bases separates them. Looking up the germline V gene (reference sequence) yields CDR1 SGHNT and CDR2 YYREEE. The CDR3 holds 15 amino acids from the cysteine to the phenylalanine. The only DNA kept is the CDR3, 45 bases in frame from the first base.